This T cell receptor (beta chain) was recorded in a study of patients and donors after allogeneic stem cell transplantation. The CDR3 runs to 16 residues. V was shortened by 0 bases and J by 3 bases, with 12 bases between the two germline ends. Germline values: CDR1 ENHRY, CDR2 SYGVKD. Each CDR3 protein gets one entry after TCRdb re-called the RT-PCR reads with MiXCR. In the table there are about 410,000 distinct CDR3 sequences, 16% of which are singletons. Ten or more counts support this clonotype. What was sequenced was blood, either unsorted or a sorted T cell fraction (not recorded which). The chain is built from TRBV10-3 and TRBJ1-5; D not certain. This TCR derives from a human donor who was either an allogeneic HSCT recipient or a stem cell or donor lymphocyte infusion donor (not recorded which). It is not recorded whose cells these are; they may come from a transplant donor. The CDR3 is CAISESLVRDNQPQHF. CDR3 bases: TGTGCCATCAGTGAGTCGTTGGTACGGGACAATCAGCCCCAGCATTTT.